This paragraph reports one T cell receptor (beta chain). This sample is drawn from a study of blood T cell repertoires in COVID-19. Study background: Whether acute or convalescent, the COVID-19 samples came from the United States, Italy and Spain. The analysed material was cDNA or gDNA that came from T cells, B-cell-depleted T cells, or PBMCs.

Germline V gene sequence: CDR1 MGHRA, CDR2 YSYEKL. The V segment lost 4 bases and the J segment 5 bases; nucleotides outside the gene matches: 6. CDR3 size: 16 residues. Profiling relied on immunoSEQ multiplex PCR, and the TCRdb table lists in-frame clones only, not all of them. The sample holds about 200,000 clones; approximately 90% are singletons and the top ten take under 25%. The sequenced sample was peripheral blood. This sequence originates from a man in his 60s with active or convalescent COVID-19. The chain couples TRBV4-1 to TRBJ2-5; 14 positions agree with TRBD2. The CDR3 region has the DNA TGCGCCAGCAGCCGAGGACTAGCGGGGGGATCGGAGACCCAGTACTTC. It is translated as CASSRGLAGGSETQYF.